This TCR beta chain was recorded in a study of identical twins. Notes on the study in general: Models underestimated TCR alpha sharing (out-of-frame) in monozygotic twins.

There are a few counts of this clonotype. Its antigen is currently unknown. TCRdb re-derived calls from the 5' RACE reads in MiXCR, one entry per CDR3 protein. The sample has 450,000 or so distinct CDR3 sequences, around 24% seen once. Germline loops: CDR1 MNHNY, CDR2 SVGAGI (reference sequence). The CDR3 sequence is 12 residues long. The ends were cut back, 6 bases at V and 6 bases at J, with 11 bases in the middle. A further study also used this sample, focusing on T cells expressing NK-cell markers. That investigation notes: HCMV serostatus: most of the eight sequenced donors positive, one negative. The study left the HCMV specificity of expanded NKG2C+ T cell clones unresolved.

The gene calls are TRBV6-6 and TRBJ1-2, with a possible D match to TRBD1 (5 bases). Source material: CD4+ T cells sorted from blood. This TCR was recovered from a woman younger than 35 in good health. The CDR3 loop is CASSRDGHGYTF. The CDR3 nucleotides are TGTGCCAGCAGCCGGGACGGCCATGGCTACACCTTC.